This T cell receptor beta chain was documented in a study of CD8+ T cells in alopecia areata. Overall study results and limits: On tofacitinib, scalp and blood still held many of the expanded lesional clones.

This clone was seen only a few times. As yet, its antigen is unknown. Germline V gene sequence: CDR1 SGHTA, CDR2 FQGTGA. The CDR3 length is 15 residues. With 1 base clipped from V and 1 base from J, the junction kept 1 base outside the gene matches. Extracted RNA was reverse transcribed, and the resulting cDNA served as sequencing template. Repertoires were generated with immunoSEQ multiplex PCR, while TCRdb's copy carries only in-frame clones and drops some. The table shows 200,000 to 250,000 clones, with 64% occurring only once. As to treatment: oral pan-JAK inhibitor, 5-10 mg twice daily. The sample was CD4+ T cells sorted from blood, taken at week 4, from a patient treated with tofacitinib. The receptor comes from a human donor with alopecia areata. The chain is built from TRBV7-3 and TRBJ2-3; 8 nucleotides agree with TRBD2. The CDR3 DNA is TGTGCCAGCAGCTTAAGGCGGGGGGGCACAGATACGCAGTATTTT. Protein sequence: CASSLRRGGTDTQYF. The variable domain in full, with the rest retrieved from reference TRBV7-3 and TRBJ2-3, is GAGVSQTPSNKVTEKGKYVELRCDPISGHTALYWYRQSLGQGPEFLIYFQGTGAADDSGLPNDRFFAVRPEGSVSTLKIQRTERGDSAVYLCASSLRRGGTDTQYFGPGTRLTVL.